These 7 T cell receptor beta chains came from one sample sequenced in a study of blood T cell repertoires in COVID-19 (dated by TCRdb to 2020 to 2021). Library preparation employed the immunoSEQ multiplex PCR assay. This is the immuneACCESS table as TCRdb keeps it, with only in-frame sequences that have V and J called. A part of the clones is gone; compared with another copy, unresolved V genes explain less than half, and the rest is unexplained. The sample profile shows fewer than 250,000 clones; about 90% of them were found once. More than 0.95% of the sample rests with the top ten. Source material: peripheral blood. The receptor source for this set is a man aged 25-45 years with acute or convalescent COVID-19.

This rearrangement joins TRBV6-5 to TRBJ1-2; possibly TRBD1 for D (6 bases). Germline V gene data show CDR1 as MNHEY and CDR2 as SVGAGI. With 2 bases removed from V and 4 bases from J, the gap between germline ends came to 17 bases. The CDR3 is 16 residues long. The CDR3 is CASSYRTGSDGYGYTF. Here the CDR3 DNA reads TGTGCCAGCAGTTACCGTACAGGGTCTGATGGCTATGGCTACACCTTC.

The V call is TRBV10-1, the J call TRBJ1-1; no definite D call. V gave up 4 bases and J gave up 7 bases, with 10 bases separating them. The germline V gene encodes CDR1 WNHNN and CDR2 SYGVQD (reference sequence). The CDR3 is made up of 12 amino acids. CDR3 loop: CASSASFGEAFF. The CDR3 nucleotides read TGCGCCAGCAGTGCATCATTCGGTGAAGCTTTCTTT.

The chain joins TRBV25-1 to TRBJ2-7, with 8 bases that match TRBD1. V shed 11 bases, J shed 4 bases, and the junction held 7 bases outside the gene matches. Germline CDR1 MGHDK, CDR2 SYGVNS. The CDR3 runs 12 residues. The DNA for the CDR3 is TGTGCCGCAAAAGGACAGGGTTACGAGCAGTACTTC. Translated: CAAKGQGYEQYF.

The rearrangement links TRBV19 to TRBJ2-7, with D perhaps matching TRBD2 (6 bases). The CDR3 is made up of 14 amino acids. V was cut by 6 bases and J by 2 bases, with 14 bases left in between. The germline CDR1 and CDR2 sequences are LNHDA and SQIVND (reference sequence). The chain's CDR3 is CASRQGTPPYEQYF. The DNA for the CDR3 is TGTGCCAGTAGGCAAGGGACTCCGCCCTACGAGCAGTACTTC.

The chain couples TRBV5-4 to TRBJ2-7, with unresolved D. Germline V gene sequence: CDR1 SGHNT, CDR2 YYREEE (reference sequence). Trimming cost V 4 bases and J 5 bases, with 13 bases left between them. The length of the CDR3 is 13 residues. This CDR3 is CASSPSLENEQYF. The CDR3 DNA sequence: TGTGCCAGCAGCCCGTCCCTGGAGAACGAGCAGTACTTC.

On this clone itself: In the same sample, other DNA sequences code for this CDR3. The chain joins TRBV7-2 to TRBJ2-7; D not resolved. V lost 3 bases and J lost 3, with 9 bases in between. Germline CDR1 and CDR2: SGHTA and FQGNSA. This CDR3 region has 13 residues. The CDR3 loop reads CASSFGGSYEQYF. The DNA of the CDR3 is TGTGCCAGCAGCTTCGGCGGCAGCTACGAGCAGTACTTC.

This rearrangement joins TRBV19 to TRBJ1-1, with TRBD1 matching 9 bases. The germline gives CDR1 LNHDA, CDR2 SQIVND (reference sequence). Trimming removed 6 bases from V and 6 bases from J; junction bases left unmatched: 8. This CDR3 has 14 amino acids. The CDR3 loop is CASSQTGGAPEAFF. In DNA, the CDR3 is TGTGCCAGTAGCCAGACAGGGGGGGCGCCTGAAGCTTTCTTT.